One sample yielded the 8 T cell receptor beta chains listed below, sequenced in a study of shared clonotypes between healthy human individuals. Sequencing used immunoSEQ multiplex PCR; TCRdb keeps in-frame clones, though not all of them. Seen here are roughly 500,000 clones, more than 65% observed once, and the top ten hold 9.5% to 15%. Sequencing was carried out using PBMCs. The receptors were sampled from a woman in her thirties or forties in good health. Some clones in this sample may be carry-over from other donors' samples.

Points on this clone: This likely came from a read error, as a far larger clone is one base away. Other DNA sequences of this sample code for an identical CDR3. The V and J genes are TRBV2 and TRBJ2-7; TRBD1 aligns across 7 bases. Per the germline V gene, CDR1 is SNHLY and CDR2 is FYNNEI. The junction had 14 bases not matched to a gene; V was cut back by 8 bases and J by 7 bases. The CDR3 is 14 amino acids. CDR3 residues: CASALYRGQYEQYF. The CDR3 DNA reads as TGTGCCAGCGCCCTCTACAGGGGCCAATATGAGCAGTACTTC.

V usage is TRBV7-2 and J usage is TRBJ2-7, with TRBD1 identical over 9 bases. The CDR3 length is 16 residues. The J segment lost 6 bases and the V segment lost 0 bases, leaving 9 bases of the junction unmatched. Germline assignment: CDR1 SGHTA and CDR2 FQGNSA. The CDR3 reads CASSLAGRGQGVEQYF. The DNA for the CDR3 is TGTGCCAGCAGCTTAGCGGGCAGGGGACAGGGCGTCGAGCAGTACTTC.

Concerning this clone: This likely reflects a read error, since a far larger clone is one base away. The CDR3 sequence is CAWSALGGTNEKLFF. The CDR3 coding sequence is TGTGCCTGGAGTGCACTGGGCGGGACTAATGAAAAACTGTTTTTT. The chain links TRBV30 to TRBJ1-4; D gene unclear. Trimming took 1 base from V and 2 from J, leaving 11 bases between them. Germline V CDR1 and CDR2: GTSNPN, SVGIG (reference sequence). CDR3 length equals 15 residues.

As for this clone: A read error likely explains this, since a far larger clone differs by one base. Other DNA sequences within the sample encode an identical CDR3. The CDR3 nucleotides read TGCGCCAGCAGCTTAGCAGGACAGGGCTACACCTTC. This encodes CASSLAGQGYTF. The rearrangement uses TRBV7-8 and TRBJ1-2; D is perhaps TRBD1 (6 bases). The CDR3 runs 12 residues. Germline assignment: CDR1 SGHVS and CDR2 FQNEAQ. Combining the CDR3 with reference TRBV7-8 and TRBJ1-2 gives the whole variable domain GAGVSQSPRYKVAKRGQDVALRCDPISGHVSLFWYQQALGQGPEFLTYFQNEAQLDKSGLPSDRFFAERPEGSVSTLKIQRTQQEDSAVYLCASSLAGQGYTFGSGTRLTVV.

The chain recombines TRBV2 with TRBJ2-1; 7 bases align to TRBD2. Looked up from germline, CDR1 is SNHLY and CDR2 is FYNNEI. The CDR3 covers 14 residues. J lost 10 bases, V lost 11 bases, and 17 bases had no gene match. CDR3 sequence reads: CARLARRELGEQFF. In DNA form, the CDR3 reads TGTGCCCGTTTAGCTAGGCGGGAGCTGGGAGAGCAGTTCTTC.

The chain couples TRBV7-3 to TRBJ2-3, with a possible D match to TRBD1 (6 bases). Germline V lookup: CDR1 SGHTA, CDR2 FQGTGA. The CDR3 contains 15 residues. Trimming cost V 3 bases and J 2 bases, with 12 bases left between them. The CDR3: CASSFDRSYTDTQYF. The CDR3 coding sequence is TGTGCCAGCAGCTTTGACAGGAGTTACACAGATACGCAGTATTTT.

As concerns this clone: Only one base separates this from a far larger clonotype, so it likely reflects a read error. This is likely a read error, given that the CDR3 carries no conserved phenylalanine or tryptophan at its end. The rearrangement uses TRBV4-1 and TRBJ2-7; tentatively, D is TRBD1 (6 bases). The CDR3 length is 15 residues. CDR1 and CDR2 from the germline V gene are MGHRA and YSYEKL. V was cut by 1 base and J by 2 bases, with 12 bases left in between. The CDR3 coding sequence is TGCGCCAGCAGCCAAGGACAGGAGTTCCCCTACGAGCAGTACTCC. Residues: CASSQGQEFPYEQYS.

Comment on this clone: With only one base between it and a far larger clone, this is likely a read error. V usage is TRBV7-9 and J usage is TRBJ2-3; 7 nucleotides line up with TRBD1. The V segment lost 2 bases and the J segment 5 bases; nucleotides outside the gene matches: 7. The CDR3 loop spans 15 amino acids. CDR1 is SEHNR and CDR2 is FQNEAQ in the germline V gene (reference sequence). CDR3 residues: CASSLMQGDRDTQYF. The CDR3, as DNA: TGTGCCAGCAGCTTAATGCAGGGGGATAGAGATACGCAGTATTTT. Using reference TRBV7-9 and TRBJ2-3 for the parts outside the CDR3, the full variable domain is DTGVSQNPRHKITKRGQNVTFRCDPISEHNRLYWYRQTLGQGPEFLTYFQNEAQLEKSRLLSDRFSAERPKGSFSTLEIQRTEQGDSAMYLCASSLMQGDRDTQYFGPGTRLTVL.